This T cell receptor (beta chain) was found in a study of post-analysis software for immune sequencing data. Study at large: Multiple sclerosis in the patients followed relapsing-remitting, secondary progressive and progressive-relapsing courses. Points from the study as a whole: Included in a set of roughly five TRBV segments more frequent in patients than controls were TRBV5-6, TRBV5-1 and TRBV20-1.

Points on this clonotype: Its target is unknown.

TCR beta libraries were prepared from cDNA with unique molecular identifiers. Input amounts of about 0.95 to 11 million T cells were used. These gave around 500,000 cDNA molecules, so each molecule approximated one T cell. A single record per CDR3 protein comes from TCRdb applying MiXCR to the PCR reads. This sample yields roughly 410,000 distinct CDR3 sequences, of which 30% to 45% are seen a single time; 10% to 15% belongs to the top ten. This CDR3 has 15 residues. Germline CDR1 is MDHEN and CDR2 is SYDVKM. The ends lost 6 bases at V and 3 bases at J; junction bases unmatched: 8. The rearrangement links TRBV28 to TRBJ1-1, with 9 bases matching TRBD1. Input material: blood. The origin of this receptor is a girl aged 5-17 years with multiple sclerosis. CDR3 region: CASSESDRGYTEAFF. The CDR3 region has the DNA TGTGCCAGCAGCGAATCAGACAGGGGGTACACTGAAGCTTTCTTT.